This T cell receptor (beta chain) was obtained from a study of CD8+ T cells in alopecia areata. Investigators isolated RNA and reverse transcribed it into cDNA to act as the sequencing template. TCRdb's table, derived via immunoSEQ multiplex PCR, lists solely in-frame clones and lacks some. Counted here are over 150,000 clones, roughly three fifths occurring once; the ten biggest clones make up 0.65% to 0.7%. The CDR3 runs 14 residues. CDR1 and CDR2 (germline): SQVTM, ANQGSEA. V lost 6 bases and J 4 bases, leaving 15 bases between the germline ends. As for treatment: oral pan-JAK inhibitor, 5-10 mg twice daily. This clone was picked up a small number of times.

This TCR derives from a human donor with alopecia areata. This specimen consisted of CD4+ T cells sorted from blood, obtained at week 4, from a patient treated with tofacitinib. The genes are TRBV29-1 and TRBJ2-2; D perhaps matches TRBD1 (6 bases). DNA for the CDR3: TGCAGCGTCGGTCACAGAGGGGGCACCGGGGAGCTGTTTTTT. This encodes CSVGHRGGTGELFF.